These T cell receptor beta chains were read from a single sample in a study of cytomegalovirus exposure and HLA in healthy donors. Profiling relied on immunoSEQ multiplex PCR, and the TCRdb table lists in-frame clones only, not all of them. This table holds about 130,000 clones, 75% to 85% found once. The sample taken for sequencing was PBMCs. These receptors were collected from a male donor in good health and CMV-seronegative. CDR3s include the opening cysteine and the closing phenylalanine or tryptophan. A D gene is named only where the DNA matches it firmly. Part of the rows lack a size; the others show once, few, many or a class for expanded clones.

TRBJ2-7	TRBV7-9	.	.	TGTGCCAGCAGCTTCAATCCCTACGAGCAGTACTTC	CASSFNPYEQYF
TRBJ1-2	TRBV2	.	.	TGTGCCAGCAGTGAGGAGACAGGAGCCTATGGCTACACCTTC	CASSEETGAYGYTF
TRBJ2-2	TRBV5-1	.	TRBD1	TGCGCCAGCAAAGGGGGACAGGTCAACACCGGGGAGCTGTTTTTT	CASKGGQVNTGELFF
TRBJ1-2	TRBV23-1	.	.	TGCGCCAGCAGTCAACGACATGGACACCTAAACTATGGCTACACCTTC	CASSQRHGHLNYGYTF
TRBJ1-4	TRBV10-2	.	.	TGCGCCAGCTCAAATCTACTTCAGGGTAGAGACGAAAAACTGTTTTTT	CASSNLLQGRDEKLFF
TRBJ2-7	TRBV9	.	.	TGTGCCAGCAGCGACGAGATCACTACCGAGCAGTACTTC	CASSDEITTEQYF
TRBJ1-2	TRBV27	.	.	TGTGCCAGCAGTAGGAGTCTCGTCTATGGCTACACCTTC	CASSRSLVYGYTF
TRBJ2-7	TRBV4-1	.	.	TGCGCCAGCAGCCAGCTTTCTATGCGGTACGAGCAGTACTTC	CASSQLSMRYEQYF
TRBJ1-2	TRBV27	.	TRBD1	TGTGCCAGCAGTTTACAAGGGGGCAACTATGGCTACACCTTC	CASSLQGGNYGYTF
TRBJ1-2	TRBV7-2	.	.	TGTGCCAGCAGCTTAGCGACAGTCACTAACTATGGCTACACCTTC	CASSLATVTNYGYTF
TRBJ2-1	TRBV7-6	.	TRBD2	TGTGCCAGCAGCTCCGGCCTGGCGGGAGTACTGGGTGAGCAGTTCTTC	CASSSGLAGVLGEQFF
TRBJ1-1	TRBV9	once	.	TGTGCCAGCAGCGCGAACATCCGGAGGACTGAAGCTTTCTTT	CASSANIRRTEAFF
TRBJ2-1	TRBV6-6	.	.	TGTGCCAGCAGTTTTACCGAAGCAGGGAATGAGCAGTTCTTC	CASSFTEAGNEQFF
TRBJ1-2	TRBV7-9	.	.	TGTTCCAGCAGGCGGGACTATGGCTACACCTTC	CSSRRDYGYTF
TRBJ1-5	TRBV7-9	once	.	TGTGCCAGCAGCTTAGGGGGGGGCCGTCCTCAGCCCCAGCATTTT	CASSLGGGRPQPQHF
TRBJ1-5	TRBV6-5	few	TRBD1	TGTGCCAGCCGGGACAGGGACGAAGACAATCAGCCCCAGCATTTT	CASRDRDEDNQPQHF
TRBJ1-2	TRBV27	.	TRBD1	TGTGCCAGCAGTCCCTGGACAGGGACCTATGGCTACACCTTC	CASSPWTGTYGYTF
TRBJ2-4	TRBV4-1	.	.	TGCGCCAGCAGCCAAGTGGGCTCCCACTCCATTCAGTACTTC	CASSQVGSHSIQYF
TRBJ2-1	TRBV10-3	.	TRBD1	TGTGCCATCAGTTTTGCCGGGACAGGGATAAGCAATGAGCAGTTCTTC	CAISFAGTGISNEQFF
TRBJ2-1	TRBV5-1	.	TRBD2	TGCGCCAGCAGGGGAGAGGGACTAGCGTCCTACAATGAGCAGTTCTTC	CASRGEGLASYNEQFF
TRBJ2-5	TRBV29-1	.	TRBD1	TGCAGCGTGACGACAGGGGCAGAGACCCAGTACTTC	CSVTTGAETQYF
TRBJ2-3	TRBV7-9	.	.	TGTGCCAGCAGCCCCGGAGGGGGGGCGCGGACAGATACGCAGTATTTT	CASSPGGGARTDTQYF
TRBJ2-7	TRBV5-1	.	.	TGCGCCAGCAGCTTGGAGCCAGGGAGGTACGAGCAGTACTTC	CASSLEPGRYEQYF
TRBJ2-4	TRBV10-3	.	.	TGTGCCATCAGTCCGACTACTGATCTAAACATTCAGTACTTC	CAISPTTDLNIQYF
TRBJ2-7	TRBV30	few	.	TGTGCCTCCCAGGGGCTTTACGAGCAGTACTTC	CASQGLYEQYF
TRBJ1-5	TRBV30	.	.	TGTGCCTGGGGGGCCCCCCAGGGGTTCGGGACATATAGCAATCAGCCCCAGCATTTT	CAWGAPQGFGTYSNQPQHF
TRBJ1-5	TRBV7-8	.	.	TGTGCCAGCAGCTCCCAGCGAGCGGAGCCCCAGCATTTT	CASSSQRAEPQHF
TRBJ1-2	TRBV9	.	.	TGTGCCAGCAGCGTGCAGGGCAACTATGGCTACACCTTC	CASSVQGNYGYTF
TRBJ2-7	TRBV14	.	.	TGTGCCAGCAGTCCAGGGTCCTACGAGCAGTACTTC	CASSPGSYEQYF
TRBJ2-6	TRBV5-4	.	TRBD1	TGTGCCAGCAGCTCGGACAGGCAATCTGGGGCCAACGGCCTGACTTTC	CASSSDRQSGANGLTF
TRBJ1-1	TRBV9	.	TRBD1	TGTGCCAGCAGCGTATCACAGGGGACCACTGAAGCTTTCTTT	CASSVSQGTTEAFF
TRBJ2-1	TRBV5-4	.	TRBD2	TGTGCCAGCAGCTTGAAGCGGGAGAAGAAGGACAATGAGCAGTTCTTC	CASSLKREKKDNEQFF
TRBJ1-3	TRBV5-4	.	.	TGTGCCAGCAGCTTGGGTGGAGGCCCCTCTGGAAACACCATATATTTT	CASSLGGGPSGNTIYF
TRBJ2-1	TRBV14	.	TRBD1	TGTGCCAGCAGCCAAGTAAGGGGACAGGGAATTGGTGAGCAGTTCTTC	CASSQVRGQGIGEQFF
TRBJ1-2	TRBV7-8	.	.	TGTGCCAGCAGCCGGACAGTGAACTATGGCTACACCTTC	CASSRTVNYGYTF
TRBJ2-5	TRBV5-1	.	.	TGCGCCAGCAGCTTGGGGCTAGCTGGAGAGACCCAGTACTTC	CASSLGLAGETQYF
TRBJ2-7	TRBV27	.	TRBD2	TGTGCCAGCAACCCTAGCGGGAGACTCAACGAGCAGTACTTC	CASNPSGRLNEQYF